Given below is one T cell receptor beta chain in context. This entry belongs to a study of blood T cell repertoires in COVID-19. Whole-study context: Acute-phase and convalescent COVID-19 samples originated in the United States, Italy and Spain.

Using immunoSEQ multiplex PCR, the repertoire was profiled, and TCRdb retains in-frame clones only, with some absent. The table lists about 60,000 clones, about 86% of them singletons. Germline-derived CDR1 and CDR2 are MDHEN and SYDVKM. The CDR3 is 13 amino acids. V gave up 3 bases and J gave up 3 bases, with 9 bases separating them. This chain connects TRBV28 to TRBJ2-7; D is uncertain. The sequenced sample consisted of peripheral blood. This clonotype was obtained from a human donor in a cohort sampled during active COVID-19. CDR3 in amino acids: CASSLHSFYEQYF. The CDR3, as DNA: TGTGCCAGCAGTTTGCACAGCTTCTACGAGCAGTACTTC.